The table lists the clone carrying this TCR beta chain with a count of one. The protocol was immunoSEQ multiplex PCR, while the TCRdb copy is restricted to in-frame clones and leaves out a portion. This table has about 200,000 clones, roughly 80% appearing once. Losses at the gene ends were 4 bases for V and 3 bases for J; bases not matched to a gene: 10. This CDR3 is built from 16 residues. Germline V lookup: CDR1 SNHLY, CDR2 FYNNEI. The data are from a study of blood T cell repertoires in COVID-19. This chain uses TRBV2 with TRBJ1-1; 8 bases align to TRBD1. The clonotype was recovered from a woman aged 80 or older with acute or convalescent COVID-19. Sequenced material: peripheral blood. CDR3 sequence: CASSAQGGEGDTEAFF. CDR3 DNA: TGTGCCAGCAGTGCACAGGGGGGAGAAGGGGACACTGAAGCTTTCTTT.